Following are 25 T cell receptor beta chains from one sample sequenced in a study of human T cells and chemical hapten exposure (dated by TCRdb to the early 2020s). Explained via the paper, the time point label denotes: patch test 1, 2 weeks after DPC sensitization. The sample's treatment or condition label, in plain terms: therapeutic diphenylcyclopropenone sensitization with weekly scalp DPC. The library was obtained by RACE. Instrument on record: NextSeq 500. TCRdb handled the public reads itself, with Q25 trimming in fastp and clone calling in MiXCR, and kept productive beta chains. Rows are combined by CDR3 protein, so each entry shows the most common genes and DNA. The sample has 75,000 to 100,000 distinct CDR3 sequences on record, approximately 12% of them singletons. The ten largest clones capture roughly 3.4% of the sample. Sequencing used whole blood, obtained in connection with sensitization to the hapten diphenylcyclopropenone (DPC). Every receptor here comes from a woman in her sixties or seventies with alopecia areata. Some clones in this sample may be carry-over from other donors' samples.

The chain's CDR3 is CASSYPAEAPYGYTF. The CDR3 DNA follows: TGTGCCAGCAGCTACCCCGCGGAGGCACCCTATGGCTACACCTTC. The chain joins TRBV7-3 to TRBJ1-2; unclear D gene. Per the germline V gene, CDR1 is SGHTA and CDR2 is FQGTGA. The V end was cut by 4 bases, the J end by 4 bases, with 16 bases between. The CDR3 totals 15 residues.

This clonotype was found many times. The chain has TRBV7-8 and TRBJ2-2; D gene uncertain. Germline V lookup: CDR1 SGHVS, CDR2 FQNEAQ. Trimming stripped 1 base from V and 2 bases from J, with 11 bases between. This CDR3 is built from 16 residues. CDR3 sequence reads: CASSLVWGLNTGELFF. In nucleotides, the CDR3 is TGTGCCAGCAGCTTAGTGTGGGGTTTAAACACCGGGGAGCTGTTTTTT. Together with reference TRBV7-8 and TRBJ2-2, the CDR3 gives the full variable domain: GAGVSQSPRYKVAKRGQDVALRCDPISGHVSLFWYQQALGQGPEFLTYFQNEAQLDKSGLPSDRFFAERPEGSVSTLKIQRTQQEDSAVYLCASSLVWGLNTGELFFGEGSRLTVL.

This clonotype was detected ten times or more. The genes are TRBV6-5 and TRBJ1-6, with 9 nucleotides matching TRBD1. V lost 2 bases to trimming and J lost 8 bases; unmatched junction nucleotides: 4. This CDR3 is built from 15 residues. Germline V lookup: CDR1 MNHEY, CDR2 SVGAGI. The CDR3 DNA is TGTGCCAGCAGTTACACTGGGACAGGGTATTCACCCCTCCACTTT. Its protein product is CASSYTGTGYSPLHF.

The genes are TRBV5-1 and TRBJ1-6, with 9 bases lining up with TRBD1. Germline V CDR1 and CDR2: SGHRS, YFSETQ. The CDR3 runs 16 residues. Trimming cost V 0 bases and J 5 bases; bases outside gene matches: 3. The CDR3 region is CASSLVGTGNNSPLHF. The CDR3, as DNA: TGCGCCAGCAGCTTGGTTGGGACAGGGAATAATTCACCCCTCCACTTT.

Ten or more counts support this clonotype. The V and J genes are TRBV6-1 and TRBJ2-2; TRBD1 agrees at 7 bases. Germline CDR1 is MNHNS and CDR2 is SASEGT. This CDR3 contains 14 residues. V shed 6 bases, J shed 6 bases, and the junction held 7 bases outside the gene matches. The CDR3 DNA follows: TGTGCCAGCAGAAACAGGGGTATGGCCGGGGAGCTGTTTTTT. The encoded protein is CASRNRGMAGELFF.

At least ten counts were recorded for this clonotype. The chain employs TRBV6-5 and TRBJ2-3; TRBD2 matches 12 bases. J gave up 0 bases and V 3 bases, and 4 bases lay outside the gene matches. CDR3 length: 17 residues. The germline gives CDR1 MNHEY, CDR2 SVGAGI. CDR3 protein: CASSYIGLAGSTDTQYF. CDR3 bases: TGTGCCAGCAGTTATATTGGACTAGCGGGAAGCACAGATACGCAGTATTTT.

This clonotype appeared many times. In DNA, the CDR3 is TGTGCCAGTAGTATCCGGACAGGCAATCAGCCCCAGCATTTT. This sequence encodes CASSIRTGNQPQHF. The chain employs TRBV19 and TRBJ1-5; D may be TRBD1 (6 bases). The CDR3 extends over 14 amino acids. The germline V gene encodes CDR1 LNHDA and CDR2 SQIVND (reference sequence). The V end lost 3 bases, the J end lost 2 bases, and 8 bases lay between the germline ends.

This clonotype has a handful of counts. The CDR3: CASSSPRVFKEQYF. The CDR3 DNA reads TGTGCCAGCAGCTCCCCCCGGGTGTTTAAAGAGCAGTACTTC. The chain uses TRBV5-6 and TRBJ2-7, with D uncertain. Trimming stripped 3 bases from V and 7 bases from J, with 17 bases between. The CDR3 consists of 14 residues. Germline lookup yields CDR1 SGHDT and CDR2 YYEEEE.

This clonotype has a handful of counts. The CDR3, as DNA: TGTGCCAGCTCACCTCCGGGACTAGCGGCAACTTTTACGCAGTATTTT. Amino acids: CASSPPGLAATFTQYF. The chain is built from TRBV18 and TRBJ2-3; 11 nucleotides align to TRBD2. CDR3 length: 16 residues. Germline V gene lookup returns CDR1 KGHSH and CDR2 LQKENI. V shed 3 bases, J shed 8 bases, and the junction held 10 bases outside the gene matches.

This rearrangement joins TRBV5-8 to TRBJ1-5; D unresolved. CDR3 size: 11 residues. With 6 bases removed from V and 11 bases from J, the gap between germline ends came to 12 bases. In germline, CDR1 is SGHTS, CDR2 YDEGEE. CDR3 residues: CASNINPAQHF. The CDR3 nucleotides read TGTGCCAGCAATATTAACCCGGCCCAGCATTTT.

The table lists this clonotype with a few counts. V usage is TRBV29-1 and J usage is TRBJ1-1, with D unresolved. This CDR3 is 10 amino acids long. V was clipped by 3 bases and J by 6 bases, with 5 bases between them. Germline V gives CDR1 SQVTM, CDR2 ANQGSEA. In DNA form, the CDR3 reads TGCAGCGTTGAGGAGTCTGAAGCTTTCTTT. Translating gives CSVEESEAFF.

This chain connects TRBV5-1 to TRBJ2-4, with D possibly matching TRBD1 (6 bases). CDR1 is SGHRS and CDR2 is YFSETQ in the germline V gene. V was pared by 2 bases and J by 12 bases, with 9 bases between. This CDR3 region has 11 residues. This chain's CDR3 is CASSLTGTQYF. The CDR3 nucleotides are TGCGCCAGCAGCTTAACAGGGACTCAGTACTTC.

This clonotype was detected ten times or more. This chain uses TRBV19 with TRBJ1-5; TRBD1 matches 7 bases. Germline V gene data show CDR1 as LNHDA and CDR2 as SQIVND (reference sequence). This CDR3 spans 13 amino acids. Germline trimming cut 4 bases from V and 6 bases from J; bases unmatched to any gene: 3. The CDR3 region has the DNA TGTGCCAGTAGTACACAGGGGACTCAGCCCCAGCATTTT. This translates into CASSTQGTQPQHF. Complete variable domain (other parts from reference TRBV19 and TRBJ1-5): DGGITQSPKYLFRKEGQNVTLSCEQNLNHDAMYWYRQDPGQGLRLIYYSQIVNDFQKGDIAEGYSVSREKKESFPLTVTSAQKNPTAFYLCASSTQGTQPQHFGDGTRLSIL.

This clonotype was seen only a few times. This chain links TRBV18 with TRBJ1-4, with 10 bases fitting TRBD1. Looked up from germline, CDR1 is KGHSH and CDR2 is LQKENI. V lost 6 bases, J lost 7 bases, and 5 bases stayed unmatched. This CDR3 comprises 14 residues. The CDR3 region is CASSPGQGREKLFF. DNA for the CDR3: TGTGCCAGCTCCCCGGGACAGGGGCGTGAAAAACTGTTTTTT.

The genes are TRBV5-1 and TRBJ2-3; the D call may be TRBD1 or TRBD2 (5 bases each). Germline values: CDR1 SGHRS, CDR2 YFSETQ. This CDR3 is built from 15 residues. The V and J ends lost 0 bases and 2 bases respectively, with 10 bases between them. The CDR3 DNA follows: TGCGCCAGCAGCTTGGACGGGGCGACCACAGATACGCAGTATTTT. It is translated as CASSLDGATTDTQYF.

This clonotype was seen only a few times. V and J are TRBV20-1 and TRBJ1-6, with D unclear. This CDR3 has 14 residues. Germline CDR1 is DFQATT and CDR2 is SNEGSKA (reference sequence). Trimming pared 2 bases from V and 2 bases from J, leaving 7 bases between. CDR3 loop: CSARQGAYNSPLHF. In DNA, the CDR3 is TGCAGTGCTAGACAAGGTGCCTATAATTCACCCCTCCACTTT.

This clonotype was seen ten or more times. This chain uses TRBV20-1 with TRBJ1-5; D remains unclear. Trimming removed 6 bases at V and 12 bases at J, with 15 bases between. Looked up from germline, CDR1 is DFQATT and CDR2 is SNEGSKA (reference sequence). CDR3 length: 11 residues. In DNA form, the CDR3 reads TGCAGTGCCCACCAACGGGAGATCCAGCATTTT. This sequence encodes CSAHQREIQHF.

This clonotype was counted many times. The chain combines TRBV2 with TRBJ2-7; the match to TRBD1 covers 7 bases. The CDR3 length is 14 residues. V trimming: 7 bases; J trimming: 2 bases; junction bases outside the gene matches: 8. In germline, CDR1 is SNHLY, CDR2 FYNNEI. The CDR3 nucleotides read TGTGCCAGCATCCGGGGACAGACCACCTACGAGCAGTACTTC. This translates into CASIRGQTTYEQYF.

This clonotype was recorded at least ten times. The J gene is TRBJ1-2, the V gene TRBV10-3; no clear D gene. This CDR3 contains 12 residues. The germline CDR1 and CDR2 sequences are ENHRY and SYGVKD. V lost 3 bases and J lost 6, with 8 bases in between. The CDR3 DNA follows: TGTGCCATCAGTGAACAAGGTCATGGCTACACCTTC. Its translation: CAISEQGHGYTF.

With respect to this clonotype: A read error may be the cause here, since a much bigger clone is one base away. The chain uses TRBV2 and TRBJ2-7, with 7 positions matching TRBD1. The CDR3 sequence is 13 residues long. Germline V CDR1 and CDR2: SNHLY, FYNNEI. CDR3 DNA: TGTACCAGCAGTGAACAGGGGTACTACGAGCAGTACTTC. Protein: CTSSEQGYYEQYF. The full variable domain, in which reference TRBV2 and TRBJ2-7 provide the parts outside the CDR3, is EPEVTQTPSHQVTQMGQEVILRCVPISNHLYFYWYRQILGQKVEFLVSFYNNEISEKSEIFDDQFSVERPDGSNFTLKIRSTKLEDSAMYFCTSSEQGYYEQYFGPGTRLTVT.

This clonotype was counted between two and nine times. V usage is TRBV20-1 and J usage is TRBJ1-1, with D tentatively TRBD1 (5 bases). The CDR3 consists of 10 residues. V was clipped by 8 bases and J by 3 bases, with 7 bases between them. The V gene's germline CDR1 is DFQATT and CDR2 SNEGSKA (reference sequence). In DNA, the CDR3 is TGCAGTCCGGGGGACACTGAAGCTTTCTTT. Translating it yields CSPGDTEAFF.

This clonotype was counted only a few times. This chain uses TRBV11-2 with TRBJ2-1; 8 bases are shared with TRBD2. V was pared by 5 bases and J by 2 bases, with 8 bases of the junction left unmatched. This CDR3 has 16 residues. From germline, CDR1 is SGHAT and CDR2 FQNNGV. The CDR3 protein is CASSARLASTYNEQFF. The CDR3, as DNA: TGTGCCAGCAGCGCCCGACTAGCGTCCACCTACAATGAGCAGTTCTTC.

CDR3 sequence reads: CASSQDAQGNEQFF. Written as DNA, the CDR3 is TGTGCCAGCAGCCAAGATGCACAGGGCAATGAGCAGTTCTTC. The chain couples TRBV3-1 to TRBJ2-1, with D possibly matching TRBD1 (6 bases). The V gene's germline CDR1 is LGHDT and CDR2 YNNKEL (reference sequence). The CDR3 has 14 amino acids. Trimming pared 0 bases from V and 6 bases from J, leaving 9 bases between.

A few counts support this clonotype. The rearrangement uses TRBV5-6 and TRBJ2-1; D gene uncertain. The CDR3 has 14 residues. V was trimmed by 0 bases and J by 7 bases, leaving 11 bases between them. Germline lookup yields CDR1 SGHDT and CDR2 YYEEEE. As DNA, the CDR3 is TGTGCCAGCAGCTTGGATACCCAGATGAATGAGCAGTTCTTC. This codes for CASSLDTQMNEQFF.

This clonotype was found many times. The chain carries TRBV20-1 and TRBJ2-3; 8 nucleotides match TRBD2. The CDR3 has 15 amino acids. Trimming at V came to 4 bases and at J to 3 bases, leaving 9 bases not matched to a gene. Germline V lookup: CDR1 DFQATT, CDR2 SNEGSKA (reference sequence). The CDR3: CSAIDAREGTDTQYF. The CDR3 bases are TGCAGTGCTATAGATGCCCGGGAGGGGACAGATACGCAGTATTTT.